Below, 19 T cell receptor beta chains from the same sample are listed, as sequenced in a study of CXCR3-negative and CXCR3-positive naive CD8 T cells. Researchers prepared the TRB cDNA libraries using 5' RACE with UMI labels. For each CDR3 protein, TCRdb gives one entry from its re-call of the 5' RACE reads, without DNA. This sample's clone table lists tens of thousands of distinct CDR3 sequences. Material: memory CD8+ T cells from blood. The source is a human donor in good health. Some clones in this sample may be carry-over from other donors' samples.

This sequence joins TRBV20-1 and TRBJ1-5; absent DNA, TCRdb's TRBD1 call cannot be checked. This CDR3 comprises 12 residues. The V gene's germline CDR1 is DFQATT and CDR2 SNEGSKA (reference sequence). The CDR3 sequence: CSARDSNQPQHF.

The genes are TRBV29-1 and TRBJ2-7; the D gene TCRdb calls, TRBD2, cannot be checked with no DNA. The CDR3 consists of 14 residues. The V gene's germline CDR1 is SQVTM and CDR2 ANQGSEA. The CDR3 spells CSVRGLAGSYEQYF.

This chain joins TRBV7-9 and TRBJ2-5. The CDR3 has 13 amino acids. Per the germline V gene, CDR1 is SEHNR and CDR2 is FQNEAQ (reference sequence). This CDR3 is CASSLLVEETQYF. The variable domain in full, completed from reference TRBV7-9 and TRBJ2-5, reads DTGVSQNPRHKITKRGQNVTFRCDPISEHNRLYWYRQTLGQGPEFLTYFQNEAQLEKSRLLSDRFSAERPKGSFSTLEIQRTEQGDSAMYLCASSLLVEETQYFGPGTRLLVL.

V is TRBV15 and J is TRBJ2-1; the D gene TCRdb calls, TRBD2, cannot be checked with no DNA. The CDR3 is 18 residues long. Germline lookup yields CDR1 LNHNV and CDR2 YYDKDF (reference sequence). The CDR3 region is CATSEPMGLAGSYNEQFF.

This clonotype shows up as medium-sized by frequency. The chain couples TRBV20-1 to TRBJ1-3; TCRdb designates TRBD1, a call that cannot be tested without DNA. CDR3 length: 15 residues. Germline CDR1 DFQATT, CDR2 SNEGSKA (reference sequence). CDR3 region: CSASHAGGVGNTIYF.

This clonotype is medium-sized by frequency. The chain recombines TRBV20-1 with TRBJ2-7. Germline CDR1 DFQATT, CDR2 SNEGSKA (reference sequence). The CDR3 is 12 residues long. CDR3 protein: CSARQTEYEQYF.

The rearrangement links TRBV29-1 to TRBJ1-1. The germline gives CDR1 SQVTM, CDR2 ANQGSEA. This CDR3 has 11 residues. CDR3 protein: CSVDENTEAFF.

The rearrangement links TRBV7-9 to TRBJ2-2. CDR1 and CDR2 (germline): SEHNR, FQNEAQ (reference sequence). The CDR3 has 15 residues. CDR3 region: CASSFLVPGAGELFF.

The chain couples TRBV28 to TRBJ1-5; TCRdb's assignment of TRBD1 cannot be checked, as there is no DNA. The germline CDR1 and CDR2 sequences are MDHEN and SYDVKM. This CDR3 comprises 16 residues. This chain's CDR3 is CASSSFGRGNNQPQHF.

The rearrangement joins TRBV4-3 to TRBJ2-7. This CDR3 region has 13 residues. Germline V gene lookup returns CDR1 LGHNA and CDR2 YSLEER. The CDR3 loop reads CASSQVAVSEQYF.

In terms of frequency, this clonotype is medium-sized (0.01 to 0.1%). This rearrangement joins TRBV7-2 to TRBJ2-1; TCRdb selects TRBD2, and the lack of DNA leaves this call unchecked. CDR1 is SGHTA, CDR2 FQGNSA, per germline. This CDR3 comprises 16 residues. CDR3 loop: CASSLEPGLANNEQFF.

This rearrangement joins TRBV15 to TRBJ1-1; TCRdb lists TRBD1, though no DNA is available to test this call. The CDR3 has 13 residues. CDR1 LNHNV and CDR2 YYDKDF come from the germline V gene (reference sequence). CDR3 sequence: CATSSSDRGQAFF. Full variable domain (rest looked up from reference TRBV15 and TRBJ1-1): DAMVIQNPRYQVTQFGKPVTLSCSQTLNHNVMYWYQQKSSQAPKLLFHYYDKDFNNEADTPDNFQSRRPNTSFCFLDIRSPGLGDTAMYLCATSSSDRGQAFFGQGTRLTVV.

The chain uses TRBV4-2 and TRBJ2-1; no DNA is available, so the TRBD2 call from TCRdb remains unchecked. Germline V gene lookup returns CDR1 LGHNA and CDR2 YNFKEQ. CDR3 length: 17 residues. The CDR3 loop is CASSLSRRLRENNEQFF.

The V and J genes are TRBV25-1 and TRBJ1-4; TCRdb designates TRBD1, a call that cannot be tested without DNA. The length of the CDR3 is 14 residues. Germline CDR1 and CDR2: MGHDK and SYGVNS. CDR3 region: CASNPGTWEEKLFF.

The CDR3 spells CASSFIGLVDGEQFF. The chain links TRBV7-8 to TRBJ2-1; TCRdb lists TRBD2, though no DNA is available to test this call. The CDR3 is 15 residues long. Per the germline V gene, CDR1 is SGHVS and CDR2 is FQNEAQ. The full variable domain, its missing parts supplied by reference TRBV7-8 and TRBJ2-1, is GAGVSQSPRYKVAKRGQDVALRCDPISGHVSLFWYQQALGQGPEFLTYFQNEAQLDKSGLPSDRFFAERPEGSVSTLKIQRTQQEDSAVYLCASSFIGLVDGEQFFGPGTRLTVL.

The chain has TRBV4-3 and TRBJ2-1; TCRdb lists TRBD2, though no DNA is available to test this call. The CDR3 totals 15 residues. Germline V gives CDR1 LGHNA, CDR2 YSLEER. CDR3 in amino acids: CASSPSGENYNEQFF.

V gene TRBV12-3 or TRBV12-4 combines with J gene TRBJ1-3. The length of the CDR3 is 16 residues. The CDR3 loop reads CASSLGGSDSGNTIYF.

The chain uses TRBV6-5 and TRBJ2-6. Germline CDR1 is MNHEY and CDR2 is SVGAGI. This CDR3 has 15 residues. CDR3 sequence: CASSYLISGANVLTF.

This CDR3 is CASSDSPSINEQFF. The J gene is TRBJ2-1, the V gene TRBV6-4. Germline CDR1 is MRHNA and CDR2 is SNTAGT. CDR3 length: 14 amino acids.